This T cell receptor beta chain was obtained from a study of blood T cell repertoires in COVID-19 (dated by TCRdb to the early 2020s). Context from the whole study: Samples covering the acute and convalescent phases of COVID-19 were provided by collaborators in the United States, Italy and Spain. The prospective study material was composed of cDNA or gDNA derived from T cells, B-cell-depleted T cells, or PBMCs. Subjects who had been exposed to COVID-19, were actively infected with it, or had recovered from it provided the deeply sampled blood TCRbeta repertoires that made up the dataset. A freely available public database, intended as a resource for researchers studying the immune response to SARS-CoV-2, is where the repertoires were released. The samples were drawn from two sources: the first 160 participants of the ongoing ImmuneRACE study, and 950 to 1,500 subjects contributed by 6 global collaborators. Sample metadata almost always included a de-identified subject ID, COVID-19 status, age in years and sex. Where available, HLA class I and class II types were obtained from metadata supplied by the sample provider rather than from assay-based typing.

The paper's findings and limits, for the study overall: How much clinical and demographic metadata was included differed by source and by participant, and the metadata was provided uncurated.

Points on this clone: Its binding antigen is unknown. No base quality values were provided; no much bigger clone lies one nucleotide off.

Participants in the prospective study were aged roughly 18 to 90 years, lived in over 20 United States geographic areas, and enrolled through a virtual design. To assign participants to cohorts, the prospective study relied on clinical history that participants themselves reported in a screening survey and a study questionnaire. ImmuneRACE Cohort 3 recovered participants were defined by two consecutive negative NP/OP PCR tests, healthcare professional clearance, or symptom resolution. In the prospective study, whole blood, serum and a nasopharyngeal or oropharyngeal swab were collected from each participant by mobile phlebotomists. Over a roughly 2-month period, participants in the prospective study had the option of providing additional blood draws and questionnaires. Before DNA extraction, blood samples from the prospective study were shipped at room temperature or frozen. TCRbeta CDR3 regions were amplified from genomic DNA by means of the immunoSEQ Assay, a bias-controlled multiplex PCR. From the authors' description of their analysis: Nucleated cell counts per sample were estimated from amplification of reference gene primers within the assay. To quantify the absolute abundance of each unique TCRbeta CDR3 rearrangement, sequence reads were collapsed and filtered. For each sample, productive Simpson clonality was calculated as the square root of Simpson's diversity index across productive rearrangements. TCRdb mirrors the immuneACCESS table, restricted to in-frame sequences. Some clones are absent from its copies; in checked studies, under half trace to an unresolved V gene, and the reason for the others is unknown. The V and J calls and clone size come from that table; D and trimming were worked out from the DNA. The sample profile shows some 460,000 clones; roughly 87% of them were found once. The ten largest clones add up to around 0.7% of the sample.

From the germline V gene, CDR1 is MNHEY and CDR2 is SVGAGI. Compared with germline, V lacks 8 bases and J lacks 4 bases; bases without a gene match: 8. From its cysteine to its phenylalanine, the CDR3 spans 14 amino acids. Only the CDR3 DNA is retained, 42 bases long and in frame from the first base. The rearranged chain carries TRBV6-5 and TRBJ1-3; a stretch of 7 junction bases matches TRBD1. This receptor was identified in a woman aged 18 to 35 who had recovered from COVID-19. Specimen: PBMCs or T cells enriched from blood (not recorded which). The CDR3 sequence is CASSEQGNGNTIYF. The DNA sequence is given as TGTGCCAGCTCGGAACAGGGGAACGGAAACACCATATATTTT.